This passage covers 20 T cell receptor beta chains from one sample sequenced in a study of PD-1 blockade in mismatch repair-deficient tumors. This table comes from immunoSEQ multiplex PCR, and its TCRdb copy is limited to in-frame clones, with some not included. The table records about 79,000 clones, approximately 81% of them present only once. The sample in question was peripheral blood, obtained 44 weeks after starting pembrolizumab. All receptors come from an adult with mismatch repair-deficient cancer.

The chain carries TRBV29-1 and TRBJ2-7; D is possibly TRBD2 (6 bases). CDR1 and CDR2 from the germline V gene are SQVTM and ANQGSEA. Deletions cut 4 bases from V and 0 bases from J, with 7 bases between. The CDR3 is made up of 12 amino acids. The CDR3 is CSVVGGSYEQYF. The CDR3 coding sequence is TGCAGCGTTGTGGGGGGCTCCTACGAGCAGTACTTC.

The gene calls are TRBV30 and TRBJ2-2, with D unclear. Trimming shortened V by 1 base and J by 4 bases, and 7 bases separated the two germline ends. Germline V gives CDR1 GTSNPN, CDR2 SVGIG (reference sequence). The CDR3 loop spans 13 amino acids. The CDR3 loop is CAWSGLSTGELFF. As DNA, the CDR3 is TGTGCCTGGAGTGGACTCAGCACCGGGGAGCTGTTTTTT.

The J gene is TRBJ2-5, the V gene TRBV6-1, with D perhaps matching TRBD2 (6 bases). Trimming left V 6 bases short and J 4 bases short, with 9 bases between. The CDR3 runs 12 residues. Germline loops: CDR1 MNHNS, CDR2 SASEGT. The CDR3 region is CASRRDGETQYF. In nucleotides, the CDR3 is TGTGCCAGCAGGCGGGACGGAGAGACCCAGTACTTC.

This clone was observed a few times. The genes are TRBV30 and TRBJ1-1, with TRBD1 identical over 12 bases. This CDR3 contains 17 residues. Germline CDR1 and CDR2: GTSNPN and SVGIG (reference sequence). The V segment lost 3 bases and the J segment 3 bases; nucleotides outside the gene matches: 11. CDR3 residues: CAWSRGTGGSVDTEAFF. The CDR3 DNA reads TGTGCCTGGAGCAGAGGGACAGGGGGCTCGGTGGACACTGAAGCTTTCTTT.

The gene calls are TRBV23-1 and TRBJ1-4; no definite D call. TRBV23-1 qualifies as an ORF whose function is uncertain. This CDR3 is 13 amino acids long. With 4 bases removed from V and 3 bases from J, the gap between germline ends came to 6 bases. This CDR3 reads CASSPQANEKLFF. The CDR3 nucleotides read TGCGCCAGCAGTCCCCAGGCTAATGAAAAACTGTTTTTT.

The V call is TRBV7-2, the J call TRBJ2-2, with 10 bases identical to TRBD2. The CDR3 has 16 residues. The germline V gene has CDR1 SGHTA and CDR2 FQGNSA. V trimming: 5 bases; J trimming: 4 bases; junction bases outside the gene matches: 7. CDR3 residues: CASSLTSGKGTGELFF. The CDR3 DNA reads TGTGCCAGCAGCCTAACTAGCGGGAAAGGCACCGGGGAGCTGTTTTTT.

The chain joins TRBV6-1 to TRBJ1-3, with D possibly matching TRBD1 (5 bases). The V end lost 5 bases, the J end lost 2 bases, and 13 bases lay between the germline ends. Germline V lookup: CDR1 MNHNS, CDR2 SASEGT. This CDR3 spans 15 amino acids. DNA of the CDR3: TGTGCCAGCAGTTCCCTGGGCAGGGCTGGAAACACCATATATTTT. Amino acids: CASSSLGRAGNTIYF.

The chain joins TRBV2 to TRBJ2-1; D is unresolved. The CDR3 has 11 residues. V was cut by 10 bases and J by 5 bases, with 9 bases left in between. Germline loops: CDR1 SNHLY, CDR2 FYNNEI. The chain's CDR3 is CATRLNNEQFF. In DNA form, the CDR3 reads TGTGCCACCCGACTGAACAATGAGCAGTTCTTC.

In this sample, this clone turned up a few times. This chain connects TRBV6-1 to TRBJ2-2; D perhaps matches TRBD2 (6 bases). The CDR3 is made up of 15 amino acids. Looked up from germline, CDR1 is MNHNS and CDR2 is SASEGT. V shed 5 bases and J shed 2 bases, with 12 bases lying between them. CDR3 DNA sequence: TGTGCCAGCAGTTCGAAGGGACTTAACACCGGGGAGCTGTTTTTT. Residues: CASSSKGLNTGELFF.

The V call is TRBV7-3, the J call TRBJ2-3, with D unresolved. CDR3 length: 13 amino acids. CDR1 and CDR2 (germline): SGHTA, FQGTGA. Between the trimmed V and J ends, which lost 5 bases and 2 bases, there was a span of 8 bases. The CDR3 loop reads CASSTSTTDTQYF. The CDR3 DNA reads as TGTGCCAGCAGCACATCTACCACAGATACGCAGTATTTT.

The chain has TRBV27 and TRBJ2-1; TRBD2 matches 9 bases. Germline assignment: CDR1 MNHEY and CDR2 SMNVEV (reference sequence). CDR3 size: 14 residues. Losses at the gene ends were 8 bases for V and 12 bases for J; bases not matched to a gene: 14. CDR3 residues: CASAISLAGEGQFF. The CDR3 DNA reads TGTGCCAGCGCCATCTCCTTAGCGGGAGAGGGGCAGTTCTTC.

The chain combines TRBV7-2 with TRBJ2-7, with D perhaps being TRBD1 or TRBD2 (5 bases each). The V end was cut by 1 base, the J end by 5 bases, with 12 bases between. This CDR3 has 14 amino acids. Germline CDR1 SGHTA, CDR2 FQGNSA. This chain's CDR3 is CASSLEAGTNEQYF. CDR3 in DNA: TGTGCCAGCAGCTTAGAAGCTGGGACCAACGAGCAGTACTTC. Complete variable domain (other parts from reference TRBV7-2 and TRBJ2-7): GAGVSQSPSNKVTEKGKDVELRCDPISGHTALYWYRQSLGQGLEFLIYFQGNSAPDKSGLPSDRFSAERTGGSVSTLTIQRTQQEDSAVYLCASSLEAGTNEQYFGPGTRLTVT.

The count of this clone is one. V usage is TRBV19 and J usage is TRBJ2-1; TRBD2 might be the D (5 bases). Trimming cost V 3 bases and J 6 bases, with 15 bases left between them. The germline V gene encodes CDR1 LNHDA and CDR2 SQIVND (reference sequence). CDR3 length: 15 amino acids. CDR3 in amino acids: CASSISSGGGNEQFF. The DNA of the CDR3 is TGTGCCAGTAGTATTTCGTCCGGAGGTGGCAATGAGCAGTTCTTC.

This clone was seen only once. CDR3 sequence (DNA): TGCGCCAGCAGCCAAATGATGGTAGGCACAGATACGCAGTATTTT. This codes for CASSQMMVGTDTQYF. This rearrangement joins TRBV4-1 to TRBJ2-3; D gene ambiguous. This CDR3 spans 15 amino acids. V dropped 2 bases and J dropped 1 base, with 10 bases sitting between them. In germline, CDR1 is MGHRA, CDR2 YSYEKL.

J is TRBJ2-2 and V is TRBV10-1; 9 bases are shared with TRBD2. V shed 3 bases, J shed 6 bases, and the junction held 17 bases outside the gene matches. In germline, CDR1 is WNHNN, CDR2 SYGVQD (reference sequence). This CDR3 comprises 19 residues. The CDR3 region has the DNA TGCGCCAGCAGTGAATTGGCGGGAGGGCCCTTGGTGGTATCCGGGGAGCTGTTTTTT. It is translated as CASSELAGGPLVVSGELFF.

V and J are TRBV4-3 and TRBJ2-7; D is undetermined. The CDR3 extends over 16 amino acids. CDR1 LGHNA and CDR2 YSLEER come from the germline V gene. Trimming took 0 bases from V and 4 from J, leaving 16 bases between them. In DNA form, the CDR3 reads TGCGCCAGCAGCCAAGAGATGGGCTTTAGTATTTACGAGCAGTACTTC. Its translation is CASSQEMGFSIYEQYF.

This clone has only one observation. In the same sample, other DNA sequences code for this CDR3. V gene TRBV7-8 combines with J gene TRBJ1-5, with D unclear. This CDR3 has 14 residues. The V and J ends lost 2 bases and 4 bases respectively, with 9 bases between them. Germline V lookup: CDR1 SGHVS, CDR2 FQNEAQ. CDR3 bases: TGTGCCAGCAGCTTATCCGGGGAGAATCAGCCCCAGCATTTT. Protein product: CASSLSGENQPQHF.

This clone has just one count. The sample contains more than one DNA sequence encoding this CDR3. This rearrangement joins TRBV5-1 to TRBJ2-5; 7 bases match TRBD2. Germline V gives CDR1 SGHRS, CDR2 YFSETQ. J was trimmed by 5 bases and V by 4 bases; bases with no gene match: 5. The CDR3 contains 13 residues. CDR3 in DNA: TGCGCCAGCAGCCCGGCGGGAGAGGAGACCCAGTACTTC. It translates to CASSPAGEETQYF.

The V gene is TRBV5-1, the J gene TRBJ2-3, with 11 bases aligning to TRBD2. The V gene end was trimmed by 4 bases and the J gene end by 0 bases; junction bases not matched to a gene: 10. CDR3 length: 18 amino acids. Germline V lookup: CDR1 SGHRS, CDR2 YFSETQ. The CDR3 coding sequence is TGCGCCAGCAGCGCTACCGGGACTAGCGGCTCTAGCACAGATACGCAGTATTTT. This gives the protein CASSATGTSGSSTDTQYF.

The J gene is TRBJ2-1, the V gene TRBV5-8, with D uncertain. This CDR3 has 13 amino acids. Germline assignment: CDR1 SGHTS and CDR2 YDEGEE. V gave up 2 bases and J gave up 6 bases, with 9 bases separating them. The CDR3 loop reads CASSFGPSNEQFF. The CDR3 coding sequence is TGTGCCAGCAGCTTCGGACCTTCCAATGAGCAGTTCTTC.